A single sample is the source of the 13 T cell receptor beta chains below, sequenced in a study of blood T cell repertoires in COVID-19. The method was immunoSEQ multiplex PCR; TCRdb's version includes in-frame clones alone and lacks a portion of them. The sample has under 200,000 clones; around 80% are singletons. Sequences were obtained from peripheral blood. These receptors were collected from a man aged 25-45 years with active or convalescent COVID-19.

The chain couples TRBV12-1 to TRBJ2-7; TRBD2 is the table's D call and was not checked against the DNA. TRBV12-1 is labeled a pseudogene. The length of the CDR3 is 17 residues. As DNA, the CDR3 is TGTGCCAGCAGCCAGCCGGGAGGAGGGGAAGGCTCCTACGAGCAGTACTTC. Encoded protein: CASSQPGGGEGSYEQYF.

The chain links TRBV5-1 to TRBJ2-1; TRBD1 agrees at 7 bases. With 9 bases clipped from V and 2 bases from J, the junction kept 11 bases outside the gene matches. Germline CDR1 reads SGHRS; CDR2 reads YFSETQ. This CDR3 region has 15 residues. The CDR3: CATDQGDSAYNEQFF. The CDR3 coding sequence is TGCGCCACAGATCAAGGGGACAGCGCCTACAATGAGCAGTTCTTC.

The DNA of the CDR3 is TGTGCCTGGAGTGCCTTGTCCGGAAACACCATATATTTT. This gives the protein CAWSALSGNTIYF. This chain links TRBV30 with TRBJ1-3; no definite D call. V shed 1 base and J shed 4 bases, with 8 bases lying between them. Per germline, CDR1 GTSNPN and CDR2 SVGIG (reference sequence). The CDR3 consists of 13 residues.

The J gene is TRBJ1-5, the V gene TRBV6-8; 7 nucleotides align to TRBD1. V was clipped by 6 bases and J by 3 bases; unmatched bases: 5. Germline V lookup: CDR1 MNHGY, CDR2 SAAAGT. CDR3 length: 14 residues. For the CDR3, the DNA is TGTGCCAGCAGGTCCGGGACAGCCAATCAGCCCCAGCATTTT. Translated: CASRSGTANQPQHF.

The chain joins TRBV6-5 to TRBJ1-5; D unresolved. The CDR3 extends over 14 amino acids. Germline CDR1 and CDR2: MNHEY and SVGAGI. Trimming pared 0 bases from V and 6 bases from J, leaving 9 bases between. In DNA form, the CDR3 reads TGTGCCAGCAGTTACTCAGAGGGCGCTCAGCCCCAGCATTTT. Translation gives CASSYSEGAQPQHF.

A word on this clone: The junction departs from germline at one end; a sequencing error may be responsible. CDR3 sequence reads: CASSLEPGGYETQYF. In DNA form, the CDR3 reads TGTGCTAGCAGCTTAGAACCAGGGGGCTACGAGACCCAGTACTTC. The chain links TRBV7-7 to TRBJ2-5, with 8 bases lining up with TRBD1. Germline V gives CDR1 SSHAT, CDR2 FNYEAQ (reference sequence). The CDR3 is 15 amino acids.

The CDR3 loop is CASSPPPGQQNTEAFF. In DNA, the CDR3 is TGCGCCAGCAGCCCTCCGCCGGGACAGCAGAACACTGAAGCTTTCTTT. The rearrangement joins TRBV4-1 to TRBJ1-1; 7 bases are shared with TRBD1. Germline CDR1 reads MGHRA; CDR2 reads YSYEKL. There are 16 residues in the CDR3. J was trimmed by 1 base and V by 4 bases; bases with no gene match: 9.

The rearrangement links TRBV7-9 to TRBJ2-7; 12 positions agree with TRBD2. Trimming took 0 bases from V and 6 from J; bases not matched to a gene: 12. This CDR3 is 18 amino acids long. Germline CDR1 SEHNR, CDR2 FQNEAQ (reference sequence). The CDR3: CASSLAGLAGRSLGEQYV. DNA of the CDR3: TGTGCCAGCAGCTTAGCGGGACTAGCGGGTCGGTCATTGGGCGAGCAGTACGTC.

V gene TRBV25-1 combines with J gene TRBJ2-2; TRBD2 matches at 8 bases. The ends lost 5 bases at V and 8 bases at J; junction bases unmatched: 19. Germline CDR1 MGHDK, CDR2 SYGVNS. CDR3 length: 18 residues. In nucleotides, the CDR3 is TGTGCCAGCAGTCCATCCGCGGGGGCCCGACTAGCGTCTGGGGAGCTGTTTTTT. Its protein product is CASSPSAGARLASGELFF.

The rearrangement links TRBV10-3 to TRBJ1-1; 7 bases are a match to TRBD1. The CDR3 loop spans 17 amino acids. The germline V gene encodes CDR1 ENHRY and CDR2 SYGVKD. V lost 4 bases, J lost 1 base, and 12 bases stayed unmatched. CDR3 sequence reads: CAISATTGEGGNTEAFF. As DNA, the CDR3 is TGTGCCATCAGTGCGACAACAGGGGAAGGCGGGAACACTGAAGCTTTCTTT.

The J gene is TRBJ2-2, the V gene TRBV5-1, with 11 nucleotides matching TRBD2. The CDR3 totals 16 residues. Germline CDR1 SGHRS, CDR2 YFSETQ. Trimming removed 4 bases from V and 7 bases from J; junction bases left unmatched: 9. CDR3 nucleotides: TGCGCCAGCAGCCAAACTAGCGGGAGCATGAGCGGGGAGCTGTTTTTT. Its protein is CASSQTSGSMSGELFF.

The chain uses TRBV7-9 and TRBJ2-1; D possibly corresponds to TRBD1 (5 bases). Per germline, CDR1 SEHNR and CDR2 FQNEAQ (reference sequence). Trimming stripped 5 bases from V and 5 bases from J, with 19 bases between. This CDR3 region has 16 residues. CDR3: CASSRYGTGPNNEQFF. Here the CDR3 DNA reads TGTGCCAGCAGCCGATATGGAACAGGCCCTAACAATGAGCAGTTCTTC.

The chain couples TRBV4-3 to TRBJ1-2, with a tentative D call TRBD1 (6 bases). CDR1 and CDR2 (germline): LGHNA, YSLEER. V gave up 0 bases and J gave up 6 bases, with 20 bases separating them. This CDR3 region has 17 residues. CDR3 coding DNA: TGCGCCAGCAGCCAAGATGACCGGGACAATATGGGCCATGGCTACACCTTC. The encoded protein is CASSQDDRDNMGHGYTF.